This entry is about one T cell receptor beta chain. Its antigen remains unidentified. One base away there is no much larger clone; base qualities are not given. The receptor library was made with the immunoSEQ multiplex PCR assay. A mixture of 60 forward primers for TCR Vbeta segments and 13 reverse primers for TCR Jbeta segments was used in the multiplex PCR. The CDR3 region of rearranged TCR beta genes was amplified from genomic DNA by a multiplex PCR assay. On the Illumina HiSeq System, the amplified TCR beta libraries were sequenced as 87-base-pair reads. The study's processing was this. Across the roughly 640 repertoires, a later analysis counted around 80 million unique TCR beta chains, some 11 million of which were shared by at least two donors. A nearest-neighbor algorithm error-corrected the raw reads and collapsed the reads into unique sequences, merging closely related sequences to remove PCR and sequencing errors. V, D and J gene segments were assigned by aligning CDR3 sequences to IMGT reference sequences. For a sequence to be retained, at least a six-nucleotide match to both a V gene segment and a J gene segment was required. Rearrangements were called productive when the CDR3 lacked stop codons and stayed in frame with V and J; all others were non-productive. CDR3 was defined by IMGT convention, running from the second conserved V-encoded cysteine to the conserved J-encoded phenylalanine. The earlier analysis of more than 450 of the donors excluded sequences that lacked an unambiguous match to a single V gene segment. In an earlier analysis of a few hundred of the donors, V segments were called functional above 56.7% productive rearrangements and were called segregating when the between-donor standard deviation exceeded 5%. A statistical classification framework was developed to diagnose cytomegalovirus status using the catalog of TCR beta chain sequences. In a later analysis, V and J genes were assigned by comparing TCR nucleotide sequences against IMGT/GENE-DB human TR gene sequences. The TCRdist pipeline was used in a later analysis to assign CDR3 sequences and most-parsimonious VDJ recombination scenarios. In a later analysis, each TCR beta chain was defined by its CDR3 amino acid sequence together with its V-gene family, and reads lacking a unique V-gene family were excluded. A later analysis removed nearly 600 highly shared, low-generation-probability nucleotide sequences to deal with suspected cross-contamination and a sequencing artifact. In a later analysis, a clonal expansion index was calculated for each public chain from normalized within-repertoire ranks of inferred template counts. In a later analysis, generation probabilities were computed using a VDJ recombination model fitted to out-of-frame rearrangements, and the results were checked against IGoR. Hypergeometric tests were used in a later analysis to score TCR-TCR, TCR-HLA and TCR-CMV co-occurrence, with a repertoire-size bias correction applied to the TCR pairs. In a later analysis, false discovery rates were estimated by permuting HLA or CMV assignments 20 times. In a later analysis, co-occurring TCRs were grouped using DBSCAN, with TCRdist sequence similarity added in when clustering inside HLA-allele-positive subsets. For co-occurrence clustering, repertoires with fewer than 30,000 or more than 120,000 public chains were excluded, along with a handful of repertoires with anomalous nucleotide sharing. TCRdb stores this immuneACCESS table with in-frame sequences only. Part of the clones is absent; in the studies checked, under half of the shortfall reflects unresolved V genes, and no reason is known for the rest. Clone size and V and J calls were adopted from that table, with D and trimming inferred from the DNA. The sample table holds 150,000 to 200,000 clones, of which about four fifths were seen once. Around 5% of the sample comes from the top ten.

The cohort consisted of approximately 690 healthy bone marrow donors. At the time of sampling, every cohort member was nominally healthy, though immune exposures that went unrecorded were likely present. The donor tested CMV seronegative and was one of the 352 seronegative cohort members. A peripheral blood sample was provided by each donor, and peripheral blood mononuclear cells were used for TCR beta sequencing. Genomic DNA was extracted from the blood cell samples with the Qiagen DNeasy Blood Extraction Kit. This sample is drawn from a study of cytomegalovirus exposure and HLA in healthy donors (dated by TCRdb to 2015 to 2018). Regarding the study in general: In an earlier analysis of under 750 of the donors, 250 to 350 Gb of sequence data and 117 million unique TCR beta sequences from roughly 200 million T cells were reported. Roughly 300 gigabases of sequencing data and roughly 80 million unique TCR sequences made up an early release that covered some 640 HLA-typed donors. Of the roughly 400 genotyped donors, 65% to 90% fell in the genetic ancestry cluster associated with self-reported Caucasian donors. The study aimed to test whether cataloging public T cell receptors could reveal signatures of past pathogen exposure. The study profiled the T cell repertoires of some 610 subjects by immunosequencing and related them to cytomegalovirus serostatus. Besides the first cohort of hundreds of subjects, a separate validation cohort made up of 120 different subjects was used. To predict cytomegalovirus infection status, the study brought together high-throughput TCR immunosequencing, statistical association of individual TCRs with disease status, and machine learning. A later analysis re-examined previously published TCR beta repertoires from roughly 650 donors and added high-resolution HLA genotyping to investigate patterns of TCR occurrence. Rather than using new phenotypic data, the later analysis identified candidate immune exposures from TCR beta sequences and from how often those sequences occurred across donors. In an earlier analysis of around 540 of the donors, high-throughput TCR beta sequencing was used to judge whether each TCR beta V gene segment behaved as functional or pseudogenic. Alongside the repertoire data, information on donor age, sex, ethnicity and CMV serostatus was compiled. Genome-wide SNP genotypes for about 60% of the roughly 670 donors were used in a later genetic analysis, which treated that subset as a discovery cohort. Every discovery cohort repertoire had been produced on one sequencing platform. HLA typing included class I and class II loci at four-digit resolution. Typing coverage varied by locus: roughly 620-630 donors for A, B, C, DRB1 and DQB1; about 520 for DQA1; over 600 for DPA1; 400 to 480 for DPB1. Roughly 5 DR-DQ haplotypes were handled as single units for association and clustering, since linkage in the cohort was strong. Across roughly 420 genotyped donors of the cohort, an average of roughly 250,000 unique TCR beta nucleotide sequences per donor were sequenced, and 15% to 20% of those sequences were non-productive. Summary of the overall study and its limitations: Compared with the roughly 710-donor mean, donors in an Asian-associated ancestry cluster had fewer N-insertions in productive TCRs, according to a later genetic analysis. In a later analysis, some 18,000 TCR beta sequences were associated with specific HLA alleles at a false discovery rate of 0.05. In a later analysis, most CMV-associated TCR beta chains were found to appear HLA-restricted, with HLA associations seemingly driven largely by CMV exposure. The authors suggested that the approach could potentially be extended to other disease states and immunological phenotypes. A later analysis found that TCR association rates varied across HLA loci, with DRB1 alleles showing the most associated TCRs and HLA-C alleles the fewest. In an earlier analysis of 450 to 750 of the donors, most TCR beta V segments appeared in productive rearrangements about 87% or about 30% of the time, broadly matching IMGT annotations. Several of the top co-occurrence clusters appeared to be linked to parvovirus B19, influenza, CMV and Epstein-Barr virus, according to a later analysis. In this cohort, only TCR beta chains were sequenced, and detectable features were limited by the absence of alpha or paired-chain data. Roughly uniform sequencing depth across donors was assumed in presence/absence analyses, although this assumption may not hold. In both the original and validation cohorts, the classifier was reported to diagnose cytomegalovirus status with high specificity and sensitivity. In vitro tests confirmed that a few of the cytomegalovirus-associated TCR beta chains recognize cytomegalovirus antigens. The study listed 150 to 200 TCR beta chains as associated with cytomegalovirus. Linkage disequilibrium might explain the correlated functional status among segregating V segments, but an unknown experimental factor could not be ruled out. CMV serostatus was the only immune exposure information available for the cohort. The earlier analysis of some 560 of the donors excluded 15 to 20 rarely observed V segments, including chromosome 9 orphons, because counts were too low. In a later analysis, HLA-associated TCR beta chains showed more clonal expansion and lower generation probabilities than non-associated chains that were equally common. A further reported finding was that TCR beta sequences accurately predicted the HLA-A and HLA-B alleles for most subjects in the first cohort. A cluster of highly shared sequence variants was judged likely to be a technical artifact of the sequencing pipeline. When HLA alleles, especially DR and DQ, strongly co-occurred, attributing TCR associations to individual alleles was difficult. While some public TCRs were present in many individuals, most TCR sequences turned up only very rarely across donors. HLA typing was unavailable for some donors at each locus, so association tests used only the typed subset. In a later genetic analysis, a missense DCLRE1C variant was associated with V-gene and J-gene trimming of TCR beta chains, and the association was replicated in an independent cohort.

Sample: PBMCs. This receptor was identified in a man younger than 35 in good health and CMV-seronegative.

The CDR3: CASSQPGLALTGELFF. The nucleotide sequence is TGTGCCAGCAGCCAGCCCGGACTAGCGTTGACCGGGGAGCTGTTTTTT. The chain couples TRBV11-3 to TRBJ2-2; TRBD2 lines up with 9 middle nucleotides. CDR1 and CDR2 are drawn from the germline V gene: SGHNT, YENEEA. The CDR3 goes from the cysteine to the phenylalanine over 16 residues. Just CDR3 DNA is preserved here, 48 bases in frame from base 1. Trimming removed 5 bases from V and 5 bases from J; the gene matches leave 9 bases unexplained.